The sequence of this TCR beta chain was determined in a study of T-cell memory formation after mild COVID-19. Trimming took off 4 bases at V and 8 bases at J, with 15 bases between the two ends. CDR1 is SGHRS, CDR2 YFSETQ, per germline. This CDR3 comprises 14 residues. Researchers used 5'RACE with constant-segment primers to make TCR alpha and TCR beta cDNA libraries that carry sample barcodes and UMIs. Each CDR3 protein gets one entry after TCRdb re-called the 5' RACE reads with MiXCR. This table holds about 320,000 distinct CDR3 sequences, over 11% found once. This chain joins TRBV5-1 and TRBJ1-4, with D maybe TRBD1 (5 bases). Sequenced: PBMCs or a T cell subset sorted from them (not recorded which). This clonotype was sampled from a man aged 18 to 30 who had mild COVID-19 (a few samples of this study predate the infection). Cell type and time point are not known. The DNA for the CDR3 is TGCGCCAGCAGCCCGAGGAGGGGCGGCGAAAAACTGTTTTTT. This translates into CASSPRRGGEKLFF.